This T cell receptor (beta chain) was sequenced in a study of shared clonotypes between healthy human individuals. V was clipped by 0 bases and J by 8 bases, with 14 bases between them. The V gene's germline CDR1 is SGHTS and CDR2 YDEGEE. The CDR3 runs to 14 residues. The data were produced by immunoSEQ multiplex PCR, yet TCRdb's version contains in-frame clones alone and is incomplete. The sample has millions of clones, 85% to 95% seen once. Naive CD8 cells lacked CD45RO and underwent positive selection for CCR7, leaving out terminally differentiated effector memory CD45RA+ cells. Caucasian adults living in Nashville, Tennessee, provided all samples.

The sequencing input was naive CD8+ T cells from PBMCs. The source is a man aged 18 to 35 in good health. Some clones in this sample may be carry-over from other donors' samples. This chain links TRBV5-8 with TRBJ1-2; no clear D. CDR3 protein: CASSLAGGMRGYTF. The CDR3, as DNA: TGTGCCAGCAGCTTGGCAGGAGGCATGAGAGGCTACACCTTC.